This TCR beta chain was found in a study of CD8+ T cells in alopecia areata. The CDR3 spans 18 residues. V lost 0 bases to trimming and J lost 1 base, with 18 bases between them. Treatment of the sample: oral pan-JAK inhibitor, 5-10 mg twice daily. Sequencing templates came from extracted RNA that was reverse transcribed into cDNA. Data came from immunoSEQ multiplex PCR; TCRdb stores just in-frame clones and leaves some out. Seen here are 95,000 to 100,000 clones, roughly three fifths observed once, and the top ten hold approximately 16%. This chain uses TRBV23-1 with TRBJ1-1; D unresolved. TRBV23-1 is noted as an ORF with a role that remains uncertain. The input for sequencing was CD8+ T cells sorted from blood, taken at approximately week 55, from a patient treated with tofacitinib. The source is a human donor with alopecia areata. CDR3 in amino acids: CASSQSARPQAKNTEAFF. CDR3 in DNA: TGCGCCAGCAGTCAATCGGCTCGTCCCCAGGCAAAGAACACTGAAGCTTTCTTT.